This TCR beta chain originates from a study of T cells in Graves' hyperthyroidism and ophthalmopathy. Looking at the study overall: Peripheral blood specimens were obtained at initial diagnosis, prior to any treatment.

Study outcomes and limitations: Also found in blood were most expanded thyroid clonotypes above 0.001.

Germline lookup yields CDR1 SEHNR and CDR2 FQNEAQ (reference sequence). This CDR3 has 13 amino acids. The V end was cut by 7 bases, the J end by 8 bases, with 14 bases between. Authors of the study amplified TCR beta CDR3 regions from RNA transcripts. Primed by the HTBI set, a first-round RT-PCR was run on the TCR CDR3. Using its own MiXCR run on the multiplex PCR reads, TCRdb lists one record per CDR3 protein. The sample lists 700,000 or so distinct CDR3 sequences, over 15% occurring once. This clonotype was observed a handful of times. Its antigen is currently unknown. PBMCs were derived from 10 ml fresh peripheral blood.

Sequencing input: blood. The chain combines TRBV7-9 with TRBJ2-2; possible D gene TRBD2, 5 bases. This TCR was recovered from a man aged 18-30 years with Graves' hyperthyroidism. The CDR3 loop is CASTQYSGGELFF. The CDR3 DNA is TGTGCCAGCACGCAGTACTCGGGGGGGGAGCTGTTTTTT.